Listed below are T cell receptor beta chains from one sample, sequenced in a study of OX40 agonist ivuxolimab in advanced cancers. Clones were sequenced by immunoSEQ multiplex PCR, and TCRdb holds only the in-frame ones, with some missing. The sample contains some 44,000 clones, 80% of which appear only once. Specimen: CD4+ or CD8+ T cells sorted from blood, collected in a trial of the OX40 agonist ivuxolimab. These receptors came from an adult with an advanced solid tumor such as melanoma, head and neck, liver or kidney cancer. Both conserved end residues are part of each CDR3. D genes are given only for firm matches. For some rows the clone size is stated as once, few or many, or as a class when expanded; others skip it.

clone_size,j_call,v_call,d_call,cdr3_nt,cdr3_aa
.,TRBJ2-5,TRBV5-1,.,TGCGCCAGCCGTGAAGGGGTAAAAGAGACCCAGTACTTC,CASREGVKETQYF
few,TRBJ2-5,TRBV5-1,.,TGCGCCAGCAGCTCGGGAGTCGGACGGGCCCAAGAGACCCAGTACTTC,CASSSGVGRAQETQYF
.,TRBJ2-5,TRBV14,.,TGTGCCAGCAGCCGATTTACAGAGACCCAGTACTTC,CASSRFTETQYF
.,TRBJ2-2,TRBV2,.,TGTGCCAGCCGCAAGGGACGAAACACCGGGGAGCTGTTTTTT,CASRKGRNTGELFF
.,TRBJ2-1,TRBV7-2,.,TGTGCCAGCAGCAAAACCCCCGGGACGTCTTGGAATGAGCAGTTCTTC,CASSKTPGTSWNEQFF
few,TRBJ1-1,TRBV30,.,TGTGCCTGGAGTGTAAGGGAGAACACTGAAGCTTTCTTT,CAWSVRENTEAFF
.,TRBJ2-3,TRBV7-9,.,TGTGCCAGCAGCTCCCTCGTTCGTTCCGGCACAGATACGCAGTATTTT,CASSSLVRSGTDTQYF
.,TRBJ1-2,TRBV29-1,.,TGCAGCGTTGAAGCTGTGGTGGCTGGCGCTAACTATGGCTACACCTTC,CSVEAVVAGANYGYTF
many,TRBJ1-2,TRBV28,TRBD1,TGTGCCAGCAGTTTTGGAACAGGGGGGGGATATGGCTACACCTTC,CASSFGTGGGYGYTF
.,TRBJ2-2,TRBV5-1,.,TGCGCCAGCAGCTTAGGGACCCCCCCCGGGGAGCTGTTTTTT,CASSLGTPPGELFF
.,TRBJ2-7,TRBV20-1,.,TGCAGTGCTCCCGCGTGGTACGAGCAGTACTTC,CSAPAWYEQYF
.,TRBJ2-5,TRBV19,.,TGTGCCAGTAGTAAGACGCGAGGGGAGACCCAGTACTTC,CASSKTRGETQYF
.,TRBJ1-2,TRBV6-6,.,TGTGCCAGCAGTTACCCTGGACAAGCTAACTATGGCTACACCTTC,CASSYPGQANYGYTF
.,TRBJ2-1,TRBV27,TRBD2,TGTGCCAGCCTATTGCGGGGGGTAGCTCCAAACAATGAGCAGTTCTTC,CASLLRGVAPNNEQFF
.,TRBJ1-1,TRBV27,.,TGTGCCAGCAGTTTAAAATCGGGTTTTAGCACTGAAGCTTTCTTT,CASSLKSGFSTEAFF
.,TRBJ2-5,TRBV5-1,TRBD2,TGCGCCAGCAGCCGAAGCGGGAGGGAGGAAGAGACCCAGTACTTC,CASSRSGREEETQYF
once,TRBJ1-2,TRBV7-9,.,TGTGCCAGCAGCTTAGTTTCGGGGCTCGACGGCTACACCTTC,CASSLVSGLDGYTF
.,TRBJ2-3,TRBV7-9,TRBD1,TGTGCCAGCAGCTTAGGGACAGGGAACACAGATACGCAGTATTTT,CASSLGTGNTDTQYF
.,TRBJ1-2,TRBV5-1,.,TGCGCCAGCAGCTTGGACACAAACAACTATGGCTACACCTTC,CASSLDTNNYGYTF
few,TRBJ1-1,TRBV5-6,.,TGTGCCAGCAGCTTAGAGGGGGTCGGTTACACTGAAGCTTTCTTT,CASSLEGVGYTEAFF
.,TRBJ1-1,TRBV6-1,TRBD1,TGTGCCAGCAGTGTGATCCTTGGACAGGGCGCCGAGAACACTGAAGCTTTCTTT,CASSVILGQGAENTEAFF
.,TRBJ2-1,TRBV28,.,TGTGCCAGCAGTTGGGTGGCAGGGACCTACAATGAGCAGTTCTTC,CASSWVAGTYNEQFF
.,TRBJ2-3,TRBV4-1,TRBD2,TGCGCCAGCAGCCAAGCGGGACTAGTCGCAGATACGCAGTATTTT,CASSQAGLVADTQYF
.,TRBJ2-7,TRBV9,.,TGTGCCAGCAGCCCCTCTGACTGGTACTCCTACGAGCAGTACTTC,CASSPSDWYSYEQYF
.,TRBJ2-1,TRBV15,TRBD1,TGTGCCACCAGCAAGGGACAGGGGACCTACAATGAGCAGTTCTTC,CATSKGQGTYNEQFF
few,TRBJ2-1,TRBV19,.,TGTGCCAGTAGAGCGGAGGGACCGCTATACAATGAGCAGTTCTTC,CASRAEGPLYNEQFF
.,TRBJ1-2,TRBV7-2,.,TGTGCCAGCAGCTCACGGGCCGGATCTTGGGGCTACACCTTC,CASSSRAGSWGYTF
.,TRBJ2-2,TRBV5-1,TRBD1,TGCGCCAGCAGCCTAAGTAGGGACAGGGCCACCGGGGAGCTGTTTTTT,CASSLSRDRATGELFF
.,TRBJ2-5,TRBV5-1,.,TGCGCCAGCAGCTTGGATCGGCAGGGGGGGACCCAGTACTTC,CASSLDRQGGTQYF
.,TRBJ2-7,TRBV7-2,.,TGTGCCAGCAGCTTAGCGGGCCTTTACGAGCAGTACTTC,CASSLAGLYEQYF
.,TRBJ2-3,TRBV9,.,TGTGCCAGCAGCGTAGAAGACACAGATACGCAGTATTTT,CASSVEDTDTQYF
once,TRBJ1-5,TRBV27,TRBD1,TGTGCCAGCAGGCTAGGACAGGGCAATCAGCCCCAGCATTTT,CASRLGQGNQPQHF
.,TRBJ2-7,TRBV27,.,TGTGCCAGCAACCCTCGCGGGAAAGGGGCCTACGAGCAGTACTTC,CASNPRGKGAYEQYF
.,TRBJ1-5,TRBV6-6,TRBD1,TGTGCCAGCAGTCAGACAGGGGCCCCTGAGCCCCAGCATTTT,CASSQTGAPEPQHF